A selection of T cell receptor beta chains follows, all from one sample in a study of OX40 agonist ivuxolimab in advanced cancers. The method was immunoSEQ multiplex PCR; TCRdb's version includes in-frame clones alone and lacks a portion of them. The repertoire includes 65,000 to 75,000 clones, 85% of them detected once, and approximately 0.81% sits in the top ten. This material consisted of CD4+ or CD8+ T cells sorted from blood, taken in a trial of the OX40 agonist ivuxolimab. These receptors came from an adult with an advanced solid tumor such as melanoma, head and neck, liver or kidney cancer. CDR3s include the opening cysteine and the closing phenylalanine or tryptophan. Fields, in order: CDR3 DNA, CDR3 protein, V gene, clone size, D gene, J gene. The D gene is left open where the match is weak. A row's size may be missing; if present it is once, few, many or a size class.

DNA: TGTGCCTGGACCCTACGGGGGACCTGGGGCACCGGGGAGCTGTTTTTT
CDR3: CAWTLRGTWGTGELFF
V: TRBV30
size: few
D: NA
J: TRBJ2-2

DNA: TGTGCCAGCAGCCCCTACGAAGGCTATGGCTACACCTTC
CDR3: CASSPYEGYGYTF
V: TRBV11-1
size: NA
D: NA
J: TRBJ1-2

DNA: TGTGCCAGCAGTGAATCTCCGAGGAACACTGAAGCTTTCTTT
CDR3: CASSESPRNTEAFF
V: TRBV2
size: few
D: NA
J: TRBJ1-1

DNA: TGTGCCAGCAGCTTAGTACCCCCGACTAGCGGACTTCCCGCTGAGCAGTTCTTC
CDR3: CASSLVPPTSGLPAEQFF
V: TRBV7-2
size: NA
D: TRBD2
J: TRBJ2-1

DNA: TGTGCCTGGACCTATTACAGGAACACCGGGGAGCTGTTTTTT
CDR3: CAWTYYRNTGELFF
V: TRBV30
size: NA
D: NA
J: TRBJ2-2

DNA: TGTGCCAGCAGCTTAGGAACTAGCGGCAGTCAGACCCAGTACTTC
CDR3: CASSLGTSGSQTQYF
V: TRBV11-3
size: NA
D: TRBD2
J: TRBJ2-5

DNA: TGTGCCTGGAGTGCTAACAGGGGACGGGTAGGCGAGCAGTACTTC
CDR3: CAWSANRGRVGEQYF
V: TRBV30
size: NA
D: TRBD1
J: TRBJ2-7

DNA: TGTGCCAGCAGTGAAGCGCGGGGGACCTCTGGAAACACCATATATTTT
CDR3: CASSEARGTSGNTIYF
V: TRBV6-1
size: NA
D: NA
J: TRBJ1-3

DNA: TGTGCCAGCAGTCTCGACAGGAATGGCAATCAGCCCCAGCATTTT
CDR3: CASSLDRNGNQPQHF
V: TRBV6-6
size: few
D: NA
J: TRBJ1-5

DNA: TGTGCCAGTAGCATGACAGGGGTAATTAGTGAAGCTTTCTTT
CDR3: CASSMTGVISEAFF
V: TRBV19
size: NA
D: TRBD1
J: TRBJ1-1

DNA: TGTGCCAGCAGCCCCTCAGCGGGACGCACAGATACGCAGTATTTT
CDR3: CASSPSAGRTDTQYF
V: TRBV13
size: NA
D: TRBD2
J: TRBJ2-3

DNA: TGTGCCAGCAGCTTGGGGACACTCGGCTCTGGAAACACCATATATTTT
CDR3: CASSLGTLGSGNTIYF
V: TRBV5-5
size: NA
D: NA
J: TRBJ1-3

DNA: TGTGCCAGCAGCTCATCCGGGACAGGGGTCTCCTACAATGAGCAGTTCTTC
CDR3: CASSSSGTGVSYNEQFF
V: TRBV7-9
size: NA
D: TRBD1
J: TRBJ2-1

DNA: TGTGCCAGCAGCCCAAACAGGGAATATAATTCACCCCTCCACTTT
CDR3: CASSPNREYNSPLHF
V: TRBV5-1
size: NA
D: NA
J: TRBJ1-6

DNA: TGCGCCAGCAGCGTAGATGGGGGGAACTACAATGAGCAGTTCTTC
CDR3: CASSVDGGNYNEQFF
V: TRBV5-1
size: few
D: NA
J: TRBJ2-1

DNA: TGTGCCAGCAGCCCTGGACTAGGGAGTTCGGAGACCCAGTACTTC
CDR3: CASSPGLGSSETQYF
V: TRBV7-9
size: NA
D: TRBD2
J: TRBJ2-5

DNA: TGCGCCAGCAGCTTTAGCGGGAGACCAGATACGCAGTATTTT
CDR3: CASSFSGRPDTQYF
V: TRBV5-1
size: NA
D: TRBD2
J: TRBJ2-3

DNA: TGCGCCAGCAGCTTGGGAGTTGGGACAGGGTCTCGGGATAATTCACCCCTCCACTTT
CDR3: CASSLGVGTGSRDNSPLHF
V: TRBV5-1
size: NA
D: TRBD1
J: TRBJ1-6

DNA: TGCAGCGTTGGGGGCAGGGACAGGGGCTACACCTTC
CDR3: CSVGGRDRGYTF
V: TRBV29-1
size: NA
D: TRBD1
J: TRBJ1-2

DNA: TGTGCCAGCTCACCCTCCCTGGCGGGAGGCAAAGATACGCAGTATTTT
CDR3: CASSPSLAGGKDTQYF
V: TRBV18
size: NA
D: TRBD2
J: TRBJ2-3

DNA: TGTGCCAGCAGCGTAGTCCCGGGTGCAGATACGCAGTATTTT
CDR3: CASSVVPGADTQYF
V: TRBV9
size: NA
D: NA
J: TRBJ2-3

DNA: TGTGCCAGCAGCTTACAACAGGGACATCGTGAAAAACTGTTTTTT
CDR3: CASSLQQGHREKLFF
V: TRBV7-2
size: NA
D: NA
J: TRBJ1-4

DNA: TGTGCCAGCAGTTACACGGGACAAGAGACCCAGTACTTC
CDR3: CASSYTGQETQYF
V: TRBV6-5
size: NA
D: NA
J: TRBJ2-5

DNA: TGTGCCAGCGGGAGACAGGGGGGGTCCTACGAGCAGTACTTC
CDR3: CASGRQGGSYEQYF
V: TRBV18
size: NA
D: TRBD1
J: TRBJ2-7

DNA: TGTGCCAGCAGTCTCGGGGCGGGCGGGAGAGGCAATGAGCAGTTCTTC
CDR3: CASSLGAGGRGNEQFF
V: TRBV27
size: NA
D: TRBD2
J: TRBJ2-1

DNA: TGCGCCAGCAGCCTGGGGACAGGGGGCACTGAAGCTTTCTTT
CDR3: CASSLGTGGTEAFF
V: TRBV4-1
size: NA
D: TRBD1
J: TRBJ1-1